This T cell receptor beta chain is from a study of cytomegalovirus exposure and HLA in healthy donors. Study in general: Early on, a data release was issued that held 85 million to 95 million unique TCRs from HLA-typed donors. Study-wide results and caveats: In most subjects, TCR beta sequences reportedly gave accurate predictions of HLA-A and HLA-B alleles. A previous analysis found most TCR beta V segments productive roughly 87% or roughly 30% of the time. Exclusion applied to some V segments, including TRBV6-2 and TRBV6-3, as they were indistinguishable.

CDR1 and CDR2 (germline): MDHEN, SYDVKM. V was trimmed by 6 bases and J by 2 bases, leaving 20 bases between them. CDR3 length equals 16 residues. Researchers ran the PCR with 60 Vbeta and 13 Jbeta primers. Some clones are missing from TCRdb's copy, which holds only in-frame ones; the method was immunoSEQ multiplex PCR. In the table there are just over 200,000 clones, under 85% of which are singletons. A note on this clone: Its specificity is unknown.

V is TRBV28 and J is TRBJ2-7; the D gene is possibly TRBD1 (5 bases). The clonotype originates from a man aged 45 to 65 in good health and CMV-seronegative. Sequencing was done on a sample of PBMCs. The CDR3 spells CASRTYDRLGPYEQYF. CDR3 coding DNA: TGTGCCAGCAGGACATATGACAGACTGGGGCCCTACGAGCAGTACTTC.